These T cell receptor beta chains were read from a single sample in a study of identical twins. TCRdb re-analysed the 5' RACE reads in MiXCR, keeping a single row per CDR3 protein. The sample consists of approximately 210,000 distinct CDR3 sequences, 5% to 7% of them appearing once. The same data also went into a second study, on T cells expressing NK-cell markers.

The sequenced material came from CD8+ T cells sorted from blood. Receptor source: a woman younger than 30 in good health. CDR3s include the opening cysteine and the closing phenylalanine or tryptophan.

CDR3 length,V gene,CDR3 protein
13,TRBV6-6,CASSSSGTYEQYF
13,TRBV6-4,CASSEAVTDTQYF
14,TRBV9,CASSPRDSGRPQHF
12,TRBV12-3/TRBV12-4,CASSLDVGELFF
15,TRBV7-9,CASSLDPLAADTQYF
14,TRBV6-1,CATEDRFVNNEQFF
13,TRBV14,CASSPGKTYEQYF
14,TRBV6-4,CASSDPGRLNEQFF
16,TRBV7-9,CASSSRIGLAYNEQFF
15,TRBV6-1,CASRTLSGSYNEQFF
14,TRBV12-3/TRBV12-4,CASSFGLVVDTQYF
14,TRBV4-3,CASSHRGLNTEAFF
14,TRBV6-5,CASSYSAGSYEQYF
16,TRBV14,CASSQELGQRHNEQFF
13,TRBV30,CAFSGTATYEQYF
16,TRBV21-1,CASSPEGWAANYGYTF
15,TRBV13,CASSVDRGGTGELFF
16,TRBV10-3,CAIMSAGEKITGELFF
17,TRBV5-1,CASSLGLAGGRTGELFF
15,TRBV7-2,CASSERTSGSYEQYF
15,TRBV15,CATSSLLLGGSPLHF
13,TRBV4-1,CASSPGGHDIQYF
13,TRBV10-2,CASAPATSYEQYF
12,TRBV12-3/TRBV12-4,CASRLRGHEQFF
15,TRBV11-2,CASSLILTSTDTQYF
14,TRBV9,CASSRRGAPNEQYF
13,TRBV6-2/TRBV6-3,CASSYGQDYGYTF
15,TRBV19,CASSPGTGGLGEQYF
13,TRBV5-6,CASSTGGNTEAFF
16,TRBV9,CASSPGTSGSFNEQFF
15,TRBV12-3/TRBV12-4,CASSLTSGDGNEQFF
18,TRBV3-1,CASSQDRRLAGTTYEQYF
13,TRBV6-2/TRBV6-3,CASSSTLAGELFF
14,TRBV6-2/TRBV6-3,CASSYPGGHQPQHF
13,TRBV2,CASSTGDTYEQYF
15,TRBV30,CAWSVTDSSGNTIYF
12,TRBV15,CATSSLGSEQYF
16,TRBV5-6,CASSLMGKGGTDTQYF
13,TRBV5-1,CASRSGGRETQYF